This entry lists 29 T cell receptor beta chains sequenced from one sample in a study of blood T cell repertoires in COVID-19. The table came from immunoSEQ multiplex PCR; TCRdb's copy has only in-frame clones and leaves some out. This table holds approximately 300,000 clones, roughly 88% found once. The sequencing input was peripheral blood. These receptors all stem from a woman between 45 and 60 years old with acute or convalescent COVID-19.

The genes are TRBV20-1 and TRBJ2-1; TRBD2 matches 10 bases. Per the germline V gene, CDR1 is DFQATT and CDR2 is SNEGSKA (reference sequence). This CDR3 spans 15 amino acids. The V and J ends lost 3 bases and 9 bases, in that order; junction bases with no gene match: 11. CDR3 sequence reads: CSASGYSGRALEQFF. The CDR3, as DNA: TGCAGTGCTAGTGGGTACAGCGGGAGGGCCCTTGAGCAGTTCTTC.

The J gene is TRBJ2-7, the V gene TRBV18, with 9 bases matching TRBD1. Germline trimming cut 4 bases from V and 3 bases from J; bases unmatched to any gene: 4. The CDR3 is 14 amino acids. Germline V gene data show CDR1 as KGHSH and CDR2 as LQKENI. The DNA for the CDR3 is TGTGCCAGCTCACTGGGACAGGGTAGCTACGAGCAGTACTTC. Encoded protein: CASSLGQGSYEQYF.

CDR3 sequence: CASSELQAGAFF. The CDR3 DNA sequence: TGTGCCAGCAGCGAGCTTCAAGCGGGAGCTTTCTTT. This chain uses TRBV28 with TRBJ1-1; no definite D call. The CDR3 extends over 12 amino acids. The V gene's germline CDR1 is MDHEN and CDR2 SYDVKM. V was shortened by 6 bases and J by 10 bases, with 15 bases between the two germline ends.

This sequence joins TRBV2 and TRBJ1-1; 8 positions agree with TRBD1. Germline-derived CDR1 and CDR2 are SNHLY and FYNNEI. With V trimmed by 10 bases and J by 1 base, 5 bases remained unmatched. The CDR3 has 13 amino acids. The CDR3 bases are TGTGCCATCAGGACAGGGAAGAACACTGAAGCTTTCTTT. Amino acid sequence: CAIRTGKNTEAFF.

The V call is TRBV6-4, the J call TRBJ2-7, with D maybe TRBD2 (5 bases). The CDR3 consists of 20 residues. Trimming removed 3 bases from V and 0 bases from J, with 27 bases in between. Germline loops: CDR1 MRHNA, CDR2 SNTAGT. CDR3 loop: CASSESFLEERPIFSYEQYF. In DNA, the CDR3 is TGTGCCAGCAGTGAGTCCTTTCTAGAAGAGCGGCCTATCTTCTCCTACGAGCAGTACTTC.

The CDR3 sequence: CASSLGAREGTQYF. CDR3 sequence (DNA): TGTGCCAGCAGCTTAGGAGCTCGGGAGGGCACGCAGTACTTC. This chain connects TRBV11-3 to TRBJ2-7; 8 nucleotides agree with TRBD2. This CDR3 is 14 amino acids long. Germline trimming cut 1 base from V and 9 bases from J; bases unmatched to any gene: 8. Germline loops: CDR1 SGHNT, CDR2 YENEEA. Full variable domain (rest looked up from reference TRBV11-3 and TRBJ2-7): EAGVVQSPRYKIIEKKQPVAFWCNPISGHNTLYWYLQNLGQGPELLIRYENEEAVDDSQLPKDRFSAERLKGVDSTLKIQPAELGDSAVYLCASSLGAREGTQYFGPGTRLTVT.

The CDR3 region is CASSLPLSRQQYF. CDR3 DNA: TGTGCCAGCAGCCTACCATTGTCCAGGCAGCAGTACTTC. The chain couples TRBV5-5 to TRBJ2-7, with unresolved D. In germline, CDR1 is SGHKS, CDR2 YYEKEE (reference sequence). The V gene lost 4 bases and the J gene lost 8 bases, with 16 bases spanning the gap. CDR3 length: 13 amino acids.

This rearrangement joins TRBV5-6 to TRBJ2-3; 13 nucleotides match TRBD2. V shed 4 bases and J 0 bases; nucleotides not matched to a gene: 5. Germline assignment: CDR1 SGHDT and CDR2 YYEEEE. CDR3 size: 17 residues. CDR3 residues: CASSPGTSGTSTDTQYF. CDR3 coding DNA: TGTGCCAGCAGCCCCGGGACTAGCGGGACAAGCACAGATACGCAGTATTTT.

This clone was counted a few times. CDR3 coding DNA: TGTGCCAGCAGTTCTTCAGGGGGTGAAAAACTGTTTTTT. Translated: CASSSSGGEKLFF. This rearrangement joins TRBV28 to TRBJ1-4; the match to TRBD1 covers 7 bases. This CDR3 is built from 13 residues. Germline CDR1 MDHEN, CDR2 SYDVKM. The V gene end was trimmed by 4 bases and the J gene end by 7 bases; junction bases not matched to a gene: 3.

CDR3 in DNA: TGTGCCACCAGCAGAGGGGAGACATCCGGCGGCAATGAGCAGTTCTTC. This encodes CATSRGETSGGNEQFF. The chain uses TRBV15 and TRBJ2-1, with D possibly being TRBD2 (5 bases). Germline-derived CDR1 and CDR2 are LNHNV and YYDKDF (reference sequence). V gave up 1 base and J gave up 6 bases, with 16 bases separating them. The CDR3 contains 16 residues.

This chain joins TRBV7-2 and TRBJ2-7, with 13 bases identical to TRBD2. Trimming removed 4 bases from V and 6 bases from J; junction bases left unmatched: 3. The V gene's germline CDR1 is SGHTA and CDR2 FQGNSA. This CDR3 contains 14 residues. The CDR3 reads CASSWGLAGSEQYF. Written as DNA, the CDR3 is TGTGCCAGCAGCTGGGGACTAGCGGGAAGCGAGCAGTACTTC.

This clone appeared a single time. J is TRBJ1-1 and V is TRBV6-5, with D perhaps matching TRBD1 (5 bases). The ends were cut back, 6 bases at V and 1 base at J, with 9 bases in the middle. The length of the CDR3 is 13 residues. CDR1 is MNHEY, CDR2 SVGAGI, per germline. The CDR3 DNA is TGTGCCAGCAGGGACAACTGGAACACTGAAGCTTTCTTT. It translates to CASRDNWNTEAFF.

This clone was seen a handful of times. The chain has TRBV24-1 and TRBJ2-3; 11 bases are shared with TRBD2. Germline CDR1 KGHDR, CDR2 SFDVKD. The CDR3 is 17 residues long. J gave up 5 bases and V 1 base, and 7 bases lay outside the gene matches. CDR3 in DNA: TGTGCCACCAGTGATTTCGAACTAGCGGGAGACGTAGATACGCAGTATTTT. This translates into CATSDFELAGDVDTQYF.

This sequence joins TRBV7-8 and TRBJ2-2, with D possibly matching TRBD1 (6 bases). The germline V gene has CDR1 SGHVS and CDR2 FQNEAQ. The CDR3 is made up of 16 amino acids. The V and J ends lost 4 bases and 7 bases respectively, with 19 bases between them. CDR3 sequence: CASSSRTATASGELFF. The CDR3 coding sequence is TGTGCCAGCAGCTCGCGGACAGCAACTGCGAGCGGGGAGCTGTTTTTT.

The CDR3 DNA reads as TGCGCCAGCAGCCAAGTAGGGGGAAGAGGCTCCTACAATGAGCAGTTCTTC. Translating it yields CASSQVGGRGSYNEQFF. The rearrangement links TRBV4-3 to TRBJ2-1; D is possibly TRBD1 (6 bases). Germline CDR1 and CDR2: LGHNA and YSLEER. Trimming took 1 base from V and 0 from J, leaving 13 bases between them. There are 17 residues in the CDR3.

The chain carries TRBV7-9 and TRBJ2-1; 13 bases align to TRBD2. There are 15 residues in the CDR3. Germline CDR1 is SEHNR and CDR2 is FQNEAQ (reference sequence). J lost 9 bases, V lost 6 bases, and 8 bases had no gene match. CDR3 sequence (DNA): TGTGCCAGCAGAAAACTAGCGGGAGGGCCGGGTGAGCAGTTCTTC. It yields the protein CASRKLAGGPGEQFF.

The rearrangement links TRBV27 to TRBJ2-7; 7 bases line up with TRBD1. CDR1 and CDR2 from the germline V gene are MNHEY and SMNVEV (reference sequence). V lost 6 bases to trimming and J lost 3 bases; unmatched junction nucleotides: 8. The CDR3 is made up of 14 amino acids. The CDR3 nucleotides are TGTGCCAGCAGAACCGACAGGGAACACTACGAGCAGTACTTC. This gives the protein CASRTDREHYEQYF.

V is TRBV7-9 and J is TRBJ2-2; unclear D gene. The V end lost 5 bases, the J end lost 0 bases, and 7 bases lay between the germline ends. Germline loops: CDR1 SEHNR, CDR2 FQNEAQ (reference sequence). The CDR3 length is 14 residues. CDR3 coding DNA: TGTGCCAGCAGCCCGAGAGCGAACACCGGGGAGCTGTTTTTT. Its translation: CASSPRANTGELFF.

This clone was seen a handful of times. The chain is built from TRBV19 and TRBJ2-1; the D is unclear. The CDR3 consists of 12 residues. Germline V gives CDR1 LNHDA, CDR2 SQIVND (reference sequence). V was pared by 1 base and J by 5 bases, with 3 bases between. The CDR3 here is CASSIGDNEQFF. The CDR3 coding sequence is TGTGCCAGTAGTATAGGAGACAATGAGCAGTTCTTC.

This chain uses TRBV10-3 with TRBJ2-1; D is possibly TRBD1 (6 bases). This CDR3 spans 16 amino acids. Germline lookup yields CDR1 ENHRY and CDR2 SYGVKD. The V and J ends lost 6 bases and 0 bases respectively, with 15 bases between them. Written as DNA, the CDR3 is TGTGCCATCAGGGGGGCCCCCGCCCTCTCCTACAATGAGCAGTTCTTC. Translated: CAIRGAPALSYNEQFF.

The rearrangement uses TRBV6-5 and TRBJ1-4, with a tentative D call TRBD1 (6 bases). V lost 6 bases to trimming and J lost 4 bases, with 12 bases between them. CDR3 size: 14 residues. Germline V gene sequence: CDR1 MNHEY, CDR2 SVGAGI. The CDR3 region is CASRKQGGNEKLFF. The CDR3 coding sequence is TGTGCCAGCAGGAAACAGGGTGGTAATGAAAAACTGTTTTTT.

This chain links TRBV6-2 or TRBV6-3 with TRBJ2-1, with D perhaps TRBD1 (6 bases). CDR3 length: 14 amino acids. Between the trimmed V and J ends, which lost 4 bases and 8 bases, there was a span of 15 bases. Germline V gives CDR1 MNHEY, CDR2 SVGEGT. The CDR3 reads CASSSNRAWDEQFF. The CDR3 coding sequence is TGTGCCAGCAGTTCCAACAGGGCTTGGGATGAGCAGTTCTTC.

CDR3 nucleotides: TGTGCCAGCAGACCACAGCTCTCTGGAAACACCATATATTTT. As protein: CASRPQLSGNTIYF. The rearrangement joins TRBV28 to TRBJ1-3; D unresolved. The V end lost 6 bases, the J end lost 0 bases, and 9 bases lay between the germline ends. CDR1 MDHEN and CDR2 SYDVKM come from the germline V gene. The CDR3 extends over 14 amino acids.

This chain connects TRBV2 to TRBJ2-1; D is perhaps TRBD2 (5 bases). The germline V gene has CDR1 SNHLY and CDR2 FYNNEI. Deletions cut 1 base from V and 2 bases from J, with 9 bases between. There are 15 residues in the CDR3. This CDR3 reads CASSEEGRPYNEQFF. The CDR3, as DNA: TGTGCCAGCAGTGAAGAAGGGAGACCCTACAATGAGCAGTTCTTC.

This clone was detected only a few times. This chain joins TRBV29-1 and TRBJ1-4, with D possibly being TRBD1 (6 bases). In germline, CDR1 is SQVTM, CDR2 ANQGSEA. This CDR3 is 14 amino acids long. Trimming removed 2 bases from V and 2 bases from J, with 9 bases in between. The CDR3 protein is CSVELGGTNEKLFF. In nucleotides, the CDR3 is TGCAGCGTTGAACTAGGGGGTACTAATGAAAAACTGTTTTTT.

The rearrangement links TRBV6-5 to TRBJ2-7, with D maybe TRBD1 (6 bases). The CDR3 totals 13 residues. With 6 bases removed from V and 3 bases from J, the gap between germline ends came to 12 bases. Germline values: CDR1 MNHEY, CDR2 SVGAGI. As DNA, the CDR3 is TGTGCCAGCAGCCCCGGACAGATCTACGAGCAGTACTTC. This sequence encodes CASSPGQIYEQYF.

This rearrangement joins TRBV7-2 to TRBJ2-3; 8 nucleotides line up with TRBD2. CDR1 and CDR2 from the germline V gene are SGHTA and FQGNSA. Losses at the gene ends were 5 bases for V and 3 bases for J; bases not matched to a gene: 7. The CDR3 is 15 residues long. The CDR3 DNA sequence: TGTGCCAGCAGCACAAGGGGCGGGAGGACAGATACGCAGTATTTT. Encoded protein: CASSTRGGRTDTQYF.

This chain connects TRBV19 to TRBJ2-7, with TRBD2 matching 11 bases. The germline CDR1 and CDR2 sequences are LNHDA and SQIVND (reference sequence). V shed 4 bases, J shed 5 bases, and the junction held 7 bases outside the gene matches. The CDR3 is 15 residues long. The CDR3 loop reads CASSKGTSGPDEQYF. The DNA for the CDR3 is TGTGCCAGTAGTAAAGGGACTAGCGGACCTGACGAGCAGTACTTC.

The DNA of the CDR3 is TGTGCCATCAGATCCGGGACAGGGGGCCTCACAGATACGCAGTATTTT. Translating gives CAIRSGTGGLTDTQYF. J is TRBJ2-3 and V is TRBV10-3; 12 bases fit TRBD1. The V gene's germline CDR1 is ENHRY and CDR2 SYGVKD. The CDR3 contains 16 residues. V shed 6 bases and J 2 bases; nucleotides not matched to a gene: 6.